The subject of this entry is one TCR beta chain. This sample was taken from a study of blood T cell repertoires in COVID-19. Study context: Sites across the United States, Italy and Spain contributed samples from acute and convalescent COVID-19. Sample material is recorded as cDNA or gDNA derived from T cells, B-cell-depleted T cells, or PBMCs.

Germline CDR1 and CDR2: KGHSH and LQKENI. The V end was cut by 3 bases, the J end by 2 bases, with 11 bases between. The CDR3 has 15 amino acids. In the authors' workflow: Using reference gene primer amplification, nucleated cell counts were estimated. Data came from immunoSEQ multiplex PCR; TCRdb stores just in-frame clones and leaves some out. The D gene and trimming were derived from the DNA, and the V and J assignments and clone size from that table. The data contain more than 60,000 clones, around 80% of them singletons. V usage is TRBV18 and J usage is TRBJ1-3; D gene uncertain. The source of this sequence is a man aged 60 to 75 with active or convalescent COVID-19. The sample consisted of peripheral blood. The CDR3 DNA reads as TGTGCCAGCTCACCCGGGGAGACTGCTGGAAACACCATATATTTT. It codes for CASSPGETAGNTIYF.